This entry lists 15 T cell receptor beta chains sequenced from one sample in a study of graft-versus-host responses after intestinal transplantation. The method was immunoSEQ multiplex PCR; TCRdb's version includes in-frame clones alone and lacks a portion of them. The data show 120,000 or so clones, just under 95% seen once. These TCRs are of unknown antigen specificity. The sequencing used unstimulated CD8+ T cells sorted from spleen or lymph node cells, collected before intestinal transplant. These TCRs come from a human donor who received an intestinal transplant.

This chain links TRBV30 with TRBJ2-5; D assignment may be TRBD1 or TRBD2 (5 bases each). The CDR3 is 13 residues long. Germline V gene sequence: CDR1 GTSNPN, CDR2 SVGIG (reference sequence). Trimming pared 7 bases from V and 7 bases from J, leaving 19 bases between. The CDR3 loop reads CAFCPSARGTQYF. The CDR3, as DNA: TGTGCCTTTTGCCCCTCAGCGAGGGGGACCCAGTACTTC.

The chain employs TRBV30 and TRBJ2-3, with D perhaps TRBD1 or TRBD2 (5 bases each). V was cut by 8 bases and J by 2 bases, with 17 bases left in between. CDR3 length: 14 residues. Germline assignment: CDR1 GTSNPN and CDR2 SVGIG (reference sequence). The CDR3 region is CAGKGGGTTDTQYF. For the CDR3, the DNA is TGTGCCGGGAAGGGTGGGGGAACCACAGATACGCAGTATTTT.

The gene calls are TRBV6-1 and TRBJ1-2, with D unclear. The CDR3 length is 15 residues. Germline loops: CDR1 MNHNS, CDR2 SASEGT. V lost 2 bases and J 2 bases, leaving 12 bases between the germline ends. The DNA of the CDR3 is TGTGCCAGCAGTGAAAATCTCTGGGTAAACTATGGCTACACCTTC. It codes for CASSENLWVNYGYTF.

The chain couples TRBV21-1 to TRBJ2-3; the D call in the table, TRBD1, was not verified against the DNA. TRBV21-1 is a recognized pseudogene. This CDR3 has 15 amino acids. CDR3 in amino acids: CASSVRDRRTDTQYF. The CDR3 bases are TGTGCCAGCAGCGTCCGGGACAGGCGCACAGATACGCAGTATTTT.

Turning to this clone: One junction end does not reproduce the germline sequence, and a read error may be involved. The chain employs TRBV6-5 and TRBJ2-2; D possibly corresponds to TRBD1 (6 bases). The germline CDR1 and CDR2 sequences are MNHEY and SVGAGI. There are 15 residues in the CDR3. CDR3 residues: CANSYAGTNTGELFF. DNA of the CDR3: TGTGCCAACAGTTACGCCGGGACAAACACCGGGGAGCTGTTTTTT.

The table lists this clone with a count of one. The rearrangement joins TRBV28 to TRBJ2-2; 8 bases map to TRBD1. The V segment lost 3 bases and the J segment 5 bases; nucleotides outside the gene matches: 14. Germline CDR1 and CDR2: MDHEN and SYDVKM. The CDR3 totals 18 residues. The CDR3 loop is CASSFGIGSDRDTGELFF. The CDR3 bases are TGTGCCAGCAGTTTTGGTATAGGATCGGACAGGGATACCGGGGAGCTGTTTTTT.

The chain is built from TRBV6-1 and TRBJ1-1; TRBD1 might be the D (5 bases). Per germline, CDR1 MNHNS and CDR2 SASEGT. The CDR3 runs 14 residues. The ends were cut back, 3 bases at V and 1 base at J, with 9 bases in the middle. The CDR3 loop is CASSDIGQNTEAFF. CDR3 coding DNA: TGTGCCAGCAGTGATATCGGACAGAACACTGAAGCTTTCTTT.

J is TRBJ2-1 and V is TRBV21-1; the table's D call, TRBD2, was not checked against the DNA. TRBV21-1 is flagged as a pseudogene. CDR3 length: 17 amino acids. CDR3 amino acids: CASSKQRREGLCYEQFF. DNA for the CDR3: TGTGCCAGCAGCAAACAGAGACGGGAGGGCCTTTGCTATGAGCAGTTCTTC.

V is TRBV5-6 and J is TRBJ2-2; TRBD1 might be the D (5 bases). The CDR3 runs 12 residues. Germline V lookup: CDR1 SGHDT, CDR2 YYEEEE. Trimming took off 4 bases at V and 6 bases at J, with 7 bases between the two ends. The CDR3 spells CASSPGSGELFF. CDR3 bases: TGTGCCAGCAGCCCAGGGTCCGGGGAGCTGTTTTTT.

About this clone itself: One end of the junction does not line up with germline, which may come from a read error. The V and J genes are TRBV7-7 and TRBJ2-1; TRBD2 might be the D (5 bases). The CDR3 has 15 amino acids. Per germline, CDR1 SSHAT and CDR2 FNYEAQ (reference sequence). The CDR3 DNA reads as TGTGCTAGCAGCTTAGCGCTGAGCTCCTACAATGAGCAGTTCTTC. This codes for CASSLALSSYNEQFF.

V is TRBV27 and J is TRBJ2-1; the D gene is possibly TRBD2 (6 bases). Germline V gives CDR1 MNHEY, CDR2 SMNVEV (reference sequence). The CDR3 spans 16 residues. V shed 0 bases and J shed 2 bases, with 11 bases lying between them. The DNA of the CDR3 is TGTGCCAGCAGTTTATCGATTAGCGGCCCCTACAATGAGCAGTTCTTC. Translation gives CASSLSISGPYNEQFF.

The genes are TRBV6-1 and TRBJ1-5; D is undetermined. There are 13 residues in the CDR3. V was shortened by 6 bases and J by 5 bases, with 11 bases between the two germline ends. Germline V gene data show CDR1 as MNHNS and CDR2 as SASEGT. The CDR3 region is CASSAIPYQPQHF. Written as DNA, the CDR3 is TGTGCCAGCAGCGCGATACCATATCAGCCCCAGCATTTT.

The genes are TRBV7-9 and TRBJ2-7, with D possibly matching TRBD2 (6 bases). The CDR3 loop spans 15 amino acids. The V end was cut by 5 bases, the J end by 4 bases, with 18 bases between. The germline V gene encodes CDR1 SEHNR and CDR2 FQNEAQ (reference sequence). CDR3 in DNA: TGTGCCAGCAGCATAACAGCACCGGGGGTTTACGAGCAGTACTTC. Translated: CASSITAPGVYEQYF.

The chain employs TRBV29-1 and TRBJ2-6, with D possibly TRBD2 on 6 matching bases. Trimming left V 7 bases short and J 0 bases short, with 16 bases between. The CDR3 length is 16 residues. Germline CDR1 reads SQVTM; CDR2 reads ANQGSEA. The DNA for the CDR3 is TGCAGCGCTGTGGGAGGAACACTCTCTGGGGCCAACGTCCTGACTTTC. Amino acids: CSAVGGTLSGANVLTF.

The chain recombines TRBV4-1 with TRBJ1-6; TRBD1 aligns across 8 bases. The germline V gene has CDR1 MGHRA and CDR2 YSYEKL. This CDR3 has 19 residues. Unmatched junction bases numbered 12, after V lost 2 bases and J lost 3 bases. The DNA of the CDR3 is TGCGCCAGCAGCCAAACGACAGGGGAATCGTCGGGCTATAATTCACCCCTCCACTTT. It translates to CASSQTTGESSGYNSPLHF.